This entry features one T cell receptor (beta chain) sequence. TCRdb keeps only in-frame clones here, not all; method: immunoSEQ multiplex PCR. Of 100,000 to 150,000 clones in the sample, nearly 90% are singletons; the top ten hold about 3.4%. This sample was included in a study of control samples from healthy donors and cancer patients. The V and J ends lost 5 bases and 10 bases respectively, with 15 bases between them. CDR3 length: 14 amino acids. Looked up from germline, CDR1 is SGHVS and CDR2 is FQNEAQ. The source material was blood. The chain couples TRBV7-8 to TRBJ1-6; D may be TRBD1 (5 bases). This sequence was found in a man aged 50 to 59 in good health. CDR3 protein: CASSGHPFGSPLHF. CDR3 nucleotide sequence: TGTGCCAGCAGCGGACACCCCTTCGGCTCACCCCTCCACTTT.